Listed below are T cell receptor beta chains from one sample, sequenced in a study of shared clonotypes between healthy human individuals. Data came from immunoSEQ multiplex PCR; TCRdb stores just in-frame clones and leaves some out. The sample contains roughly 2.2 million clones, approximately 93% of which appear only once. Sequencing was carried out using naive CD4+ T cells from PBMCs. The source of these receptors is a man younger than 30 in good health. Some clones in this sample may be carry-over from other donors' samples. Both conserved end residues are part of each CDR3. The D gene is left open where the match is weak. For some rows the clone size is stated as once, few or many, or as a class when expanded; others skip it.

TRBJ2-7,-,15,TRBD2,TRBV7-2,CASSSTSGRAPEQYF,TGTGCCAGCAGTTCGACTAGCGGGAGGGCCCCCGAGCAGTACTTC
TRBJ2-1,-,14,TRBD1,TRBV28,CASSSPGGSGEQFF,TGTGCCAGCAGCTCCCCAGGGGGCTCGGGTGAGCAGTTCTTC
TRBJ2-7,-,12,-,TRBV18,CASSPQLDEQYF,TGTGCCAGCTCACCACAACTTGACGAGCAGTACTTC
TRBJ1-2,-,15,TRBD1,TRBV6-1,CASRDSRTGGVGYTF,TGTGCCAGCAGGGATTCCCGGACAGGGGGCGTTGGCTACACCTTC
TRBJ1-2,-,13,-,TRBV7-9,CASSRGEAGGYTF,TGTGCCAGCAGCCGGGGGGAGGCCGGGGGCTACACCTTC
TRBJ1-4,-,15,-,TRBV28,CASRGVGTGNEKLFF,TGTGCCAGCAGGGGCGTGGGTACTGGGAATGAAAAACTGTTTTTT
TRBJ1-1,-,18,-,TRBV21-1,CASSPLGQGQGLNTEAFF,TGTGCCAGCAGCCCGCTGGGACAGGGCCAGGGGTTGAACACTGAAGCTTTCTTT
TRBJ2-2,once,21,TRBD2,TRBV27,CASSTLRTGTSGRGRTGELFF,TGTGCCAGCAGTACACTGAGGACCGGGACTAGCGGTCGGGGGAGAACCGGGGAGCTGTTTTTT
TRBJ2-5,-,21,-,TRBV14,CASSQDSTEGFSVPGQETQYF,TGTGCCAGCAGCCAAGATTCGACGGAGGGGTTTTCTGTCCCGGGCCAAGAGACCCAGTACTTC
TRBJ1-1,once,13,-,TRBV6-6,CASSWTENTEAFF,TGTGCCAGCAGTTGGACAGAGAACACTGAAGCTTTCTTT
TRBJ2-3,-,16,TRBD2,TRBV6-4,CASSDSGASGRDTQYF,TGTGCCAGCAGTGACTCGGGGGCTAGCGGGAGAGATACGCAGTATTTT